This paragraph covers one T cell receptor (beta chain) sequence. The data were obtained in a study of CDR3 diversity in severe acne. The CDR3 spans 15 residues. The V segment lost 4 bases and the J segment 9 bases; nucleotides outside the gene matches: 9. Germline CDR1 reads SNHLY; CDR2 reads FYNNEI. TCRdb re-called the PCR reads through MiXCR, storing one row per CDR3 protein. The data contain 89,000 or so distinct CDR3 sequences, over 45% of them singletons. The sample consisted of blood. The receptor comes from a male donor in good health, serving as a control. The chain has TRBV2 and TRBJ1-6; 7 positions agree with TRBD1. The CDR3 reads CASSARQGRISPLHF. DNA of the CDR3: TGTGCCAGCAGTGCCCGACAGGGACGAATTTCACCCCTCCACTTT. Full variable domain (rest looked up from reference TRBV2 and TRBJ1-6): EPEVTQTPSHQVTQMGQEVILRCVPISNHLYFYWYRQILGQKVEFLVSFYNNEISEKSEIFDDQFSVERPDGSNFTLKIRSTKLEDSAMYFCASSARQGRISPLHFGNGTRLTVT.